One sample yielded the 19 T cell receptor beta chains listed below, sequenced in a study of T cell clonality in common variable immunodeficiency. Clones were read by immunoSEQ multiplex PCR, and TCRdb kept only the in-frame ones, dropping some. The sample yields 50,000 to 60,000 clones, without any singletons. The sequenced sample was peripheral blood mononuclear cells. These receptor sequences come from a person aged 18 to 75 in good health.

Ten or more counts support this clone. The read halts 3 residues ahead of the CDR3 end, with the missing end drawn from the germline J gene. The J gene is TRBJ2-7, the V gene TRBV4-1, with no clear D. This CDR3 has 14 amino acids. Trimming pared 3 bases from V and 6 bases from J, leaving 15 bases between. Germline CDR1 and CDR2: MGHRA and YSYEKL. The sequenced part of the CDR3 DNA is TGCGCCAGCAGCCACCAGGCATGGGCTGGCGAG. It yields the protein CASSHQAWAGE. The whole CDR3 is CASSHQAWAGEQYF.

This clone has ten or more counts. The DNA read from the CDR3 is TGCAGTGCTAGTAGCGGGGAGGAGGCTTCCGAG. Translated: CSASSGEEASE. The CDR3, in full, reads CSASSGEEASEQYF. This chain uses TRBV20-1 with TRBJ2-7, with 8 bases identical to TRBD2. The CDR3 end lies 3 residues beyond the end of the read and is filled in from the germline J gene. The CDR3 extends over 14 amino acids. The germline CDR1 and CDR2 sequences are DFQATT and SNEGSKA (reference sequence). Unmatched junction bases numbered 10, after V lost 3 bases and J lost 6 bases.

This clone was seen ten or more times. Read sequence stops 3 residues before the CDR3 end, and the germline J gene provides the missing end. The rearrangement joins TRBV7-6 to TRBJ2-7; tentatively, D is TRBD1 (6 bases). V gave up 5 bases and J gave up 5 bases, with 16 bases separating them. The CDR3 covers 14 residues. In germline, CDR1 is SGHVS, CDR2 FNYEAQ. Incomplete CDR3 DNA: TGTGCCAGCAGCCCCCGCAACAGGGCCCACGAG. This codes for CASSPRNRAHE. The whole CDR3 protein reads CASSPRNRAHEQYF.

In this sample, this clone turned up many times. The read falls 3 residues short of the CDR3 end, and the missing part is taken from the germline J gene. This rearrangement joins TRBV29-1 to TRBJ2-1; D perhaps matches TRBD2 (5 bases). V was trimmed by 4 bases and J by 0 bases, leaving 13 bases between them. This CDR3 is built from 15 residues. The germline V gene has CDR1 SQVTM and CDR2 ANQGSEA. The sequenced part of the CDR3 DNA is TGCAGCGTTGCTCCGTCAGCGGACTCCTACAATGAG. It specifies CSVAPSADSYNE. The full CDR3 reads CSVAPSADSYNEQFF.

This clone was counted many times. The CDR3 goes on 3 residues after the read ends, and that part is filled in from the germline J gene. This chain links TRBV5-5 with TRBJ2-7; 8 bases agree with TRBD2. V was pared by 3 bases and J by 4 bases, with 9 bases of the junction left unmatched. Germline-derived CDR1 and CDR2 are SGHKS and YYEKEE (reference sequence). CDR3 length equals 15 residues. The CDR3 region is CASSSEGTSSYEQYF. The part of the CDR3 DNA that was read is TGTGCCAGCAGCTCGGAAGGGACTAGTAGTTACGAG.

This clone was seen repeatedly, ten times or more. The read gets to within 3 residues of the CDR3 end, and the germline J gene fills in the rest. The J gene is TRBJ2-7, the V gene TRBV6-2 or TRBV6-3, with a tentative D call TRBD1 (6 bases). With 5 bases removed from V and 0 bases from J, the gap between germline ends came to 14 bases. The CDR3 sequence is 15 residues long. The V gene's germline CDR1 is MNHEY and CDR2 SVGEGT. CDR3 region: CASSKSGAPSYEQYF. The covered CDR3 bases are TGTGCCAGCAGTAAATCAGGGGCACCCTCCTACGAG.

At least ten counts were recorded for this clone. The read ends 3 residues shy of where the CDR3 ends; the end is completed using the germline J gene. The chain carries TRBV7-2 and TRBJ1-4; the D gene is possibly TRBD1 (5 bases). V dropped 1 base and J dropped 5 bases, with 8 bases sitting between them. Germline V gives CDR1 SGHTA, CDR2 FQGNSA. CDR3 length: 14 amino acids. The part of the CDR3 DNA that was read is TGTGCCAGCAGCTTAGACAGGCAAAATGAAAAA. Protein sequence: CASSLDRQNEK. The full-length CDR3 reads as CASSLDRQNEKLFF.

This clone was seen repeatedly, ten times or more. From the germline J gene comes the end of the CDR3, since the read stops 3 residues before it. The chain employs TRBV19 and TRBJ2-1; TRBD1 agrees at 8 bases. CDR1 and CDR2 from the germline V gene are LNHDA and SQIVND (reference sequence). Trimming took 4 bases from V and 9 from J; bases not matched to a gene: 2. There are 12 residues in the CDR3. The CDR3: CASSTGQGEQFF. CDR3 DNA (partial): TGTGCCAGTAGTACCGGACAGGGTGAG.

There are many counts of this clone. With the read ending 3 residues before the CDR3 end, the germline J gene is used to fill in that end. V is TRBV2 and J is TRBJ2-1, with D unresolved. The germline CDR1 and CDR2 sequences are SNHLY and FYNNEI. V lost 4 bases and J lost 4, with 14 bases in between. The CDR3 totals 15 residues. The chain's CDR3 is CASSVANLGYNEQFF. The covered CDR3 bases are TGTGCCAGCAGTGTAGCCAATCTCGGGTACAATGAG.

This clone occurred many times. At one of its ends the junction is not consistent with the germline gene, which may arise from a read error. Read data end 3 residues before the CDR3 end; the end is taken from the germline J gene. The V and J genes are TRBV20-1 and TRBJ2-2; tentatively, D is TRBD2 (6 bases). The CDR3 consists of 16 residues. The germline gives CDR1 DFQATT, CDR2 SNEGSKA (reference sequence). Here the CDR3 reads CSATLAGTPNSGELFF. The part of the CDR3 DNA that was read is TGCAGTGCCACCCTCGCGGGAACTCCGAACTCCGGGGAG.

This clone was recorded many times. The read terminates 3 residues ahead of where the CDR3 ends, so the germline J gene completes it. The chain links TRBV20-1 to TRBJ2-7; the match to TRBD2 covers 9 bases. Germline trimming cut 3 bases from V and 2 bases from J; bases unmatched to any gene: 11. Germline CDR1 and CDR2: DFQATT and SNEGSKA (reference sequence). The CDR3 has 16 residues. The CDR3 spells CSASLSGRGGAYEQYF. The CDR3 bases that were read are TGCAGTGCTAGTCTTAGCGGGAGAGGGGGTGCCTACGAG.

This clone showed up many times. The CDR3 end falls 3 residues outside the read, so it is completed with the germline J gene. The rearrangement joins TRBV18 to TRBJ2-7; no firm D call. V lost 3 bases, J lost 3 bases, and 6 bases lay in between. The CDR3 is 12 amino acids. Germline assignment: CDR1 KGHSH and CDR2 LQKENI. Partial CDR3 DNA: TGTGCCAGCTCACCTTCTAGCTACGAG. This gives the protein CASSPSSYE. From start to end, the CDR3 is CASSPSSYEQYF. The whole variable domain, filled in from reference TRBV18 and TRBJ2-7, reads NAGVMQNPRHLVRRRGQEARLRCSPMKGHSHVYWYRQLPEEGLKFMVYLQKENIIDESGMPKERFSAEFPKEGPSILRIQQVVRGDSAAYFCASSPSSYEQYFGPGTRLTVT.

The table lists this clone with many counts. Read sequence stops 3 residues before the CDR3 end, and the germline J gene provides the missing end. This chain uses TRBV5-1 with TRBJ1-1; possibly TRBD1 for D (5 bases). V was pared by 2 bases and J by 4 bases, with 12 bases between. Germline V gives CDR1 SGHRS, CDR2 YFSETQ. CDR3 size: 14 residues. CDR3 DNA (partial): TGCGCCAGCAGCTTCGGGGGGGAGGGCACTGAA. Protein sequence: CASSFGGEGTE. The whole CDR3 reads CASSFGGEGTEAFF.

This clone was counted many times. The CDR3 end lies 3 residues beyond the end of the read and is filled in from the germline J gene. V and J are TRBV19 and TRBJ1-2; TRBD1 is a possible D gene (5 bases). V was clipped by 1 base and J by 5 bases, with 11 bases between them. The CDR3 sequence is 14 residues long. Germline V gene lookup returns CDR1 LNHDA and CDR2 SQIVND (reference sequence). The sequenced part of the CDR3 DNA is TGTGCCAGTAGTATAGGACAGCCACCTTATGGC. Encoded protein: CASSIGQPPYG. The full CDR3 sequence reads CASSIGQPPYGYTF. The full variable domain, rest sourced from reference TRBV19 and TRBJ1-2, is DGGITQSPKYLFRKEGQNVTLSCEQNLNHDAMYWYRQDPGQGLRLIYYSQIVNDFQKGDIAEGYSVSREKKESFPLTVTSAQKNPTAFYLCASSIGQPPYGYTFGSGTRLTVV.

In this sample, this clone turned up many times. The read halts 3 residues ahead of the CDR3 end, with the missing end drawn from the germline J gene. The V call is TRBV10-3, the J call TRBJ1-2; D perhaps matches TRBD1 (6 bases). V lost 7 bases and J lost 6, with 15 bases in between. Germline CDR1 ENHRY, CDR2 SYGVKD. The CDR3 loop spans 13 amino acids. The CDR3 bases that were read are TGTGCCATCACCATACAGGGAGTGGATGGC. The encoded protein is CAITIQGVDG. The entire CDR3 reads CAITIQGVDGYTF.

This clone came up many times. The read gets to within 3 residues of the CDR3 end, and the germline J gene fills in the rest. The rearrangement uses TRBV7-2 and TRBJ2-7; TRBD2 matches at 9 bases. Germline CDR1 and CDR2: SGHTA and FQGNSA. CDR3 length: 14 amino acids. V lost 1 base, J lost 6 bases, and 4 bases stayed unmatched. CDR3 amino acids: CASSLGGGAGEQYF. The CDR3 DNA, read in part, is TGTGCCAGCAGCTTAGGCGGGGGGGCGGGCGAG.

Ten or more counts support this clone. The read falls 3 residues short of the CDR3 end, and the missing part is taken from the germline J gene. This chain uses TRBV28 with TRBJ1-2, with 7 bases fitting TRBD1. This CDR3 is built from 14 residues. Germline CDR1 and CDR2: MDHEN and SYDVKM. V lost 7 bases and J lost 2; bases outside the gene matches: 7. CDR3 in amino acids: CASTIGTANYGYTF. Incomplete CDR3 DNA: TGTGCCAGCACCATCGGGACAGCCAACTATGGC.

This clone showed up many times. With the read ending 3 residues before the CDR3 end, the germline J gene is used to fill in that end. The chain employs TRBV7-9 and TRBJ2-1; no firm D call. Trimming left V 2 bases short and J 5 bases short, with 10 bases between. There are 14 residues in the CDR3. The germline CDR1 and CDR2 sequences are SEHNR and FQNEAQ (reference sequence). The covered CDR3 bases are TGTGCCAGCAGCTTAACCATTTCTAACAATGAG. Translating gives CASSLTISNNE. The full CDR3 is CASSLTISNNEQFF.

This clone was recorded at least ten times. The observed sequence ends 3 residues before the CDR3 terminus, with the missing tail filled in from the germline J gene. The rearrangement links TRBV11-2 to TRBJ1-4, with no clear D. CDR3 length: 13 residues. Trimming left V 1 base short and J 6 bases short, with 6 bases between. Germline V gene sequence: CDR1 SGHAT, CDR2 FQNNGV. CDR3: CASSLGPDEKLFF. Incomplete CDR3 DNA: TGTGCCAGCAGCTTAGGGCCAGATGAAAAA.